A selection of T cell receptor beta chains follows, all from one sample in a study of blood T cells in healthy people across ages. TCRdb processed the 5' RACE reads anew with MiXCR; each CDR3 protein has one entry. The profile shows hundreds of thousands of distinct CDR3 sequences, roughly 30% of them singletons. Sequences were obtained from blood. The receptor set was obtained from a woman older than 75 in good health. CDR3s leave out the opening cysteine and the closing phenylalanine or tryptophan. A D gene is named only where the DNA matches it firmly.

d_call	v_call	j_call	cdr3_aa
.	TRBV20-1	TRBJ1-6	SARGQYNNSPLH
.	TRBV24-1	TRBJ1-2	ATSGGGTDYGYT
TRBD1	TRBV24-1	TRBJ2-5	ATSQRTGGPETQY
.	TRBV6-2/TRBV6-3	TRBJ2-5	ASSRMGETQY
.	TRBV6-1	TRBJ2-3	AMRKVGTDTQY
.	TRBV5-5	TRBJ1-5	ASSREVRNQPQH
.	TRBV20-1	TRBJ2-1	SAGQLNGGGRDEQF
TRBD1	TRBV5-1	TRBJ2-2	ASSIHRGTGELF
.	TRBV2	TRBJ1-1	ASSDSLVRSTF
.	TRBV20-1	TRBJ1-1	SARAIQGRPEAF
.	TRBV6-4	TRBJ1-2	ASSVKAECYT
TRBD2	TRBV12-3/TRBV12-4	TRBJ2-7	ASSSASGRTSEQY
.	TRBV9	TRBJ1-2	ASSEGRPGYGYT
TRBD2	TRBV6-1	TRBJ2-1	ASTRGGGNEQF
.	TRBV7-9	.	ASSFQNEQY
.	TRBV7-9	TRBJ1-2	ASSLVGWLGGYT
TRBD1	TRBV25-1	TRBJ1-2	ASSTGVGYT